The 22 T cell receptor beta chains in this list originate from one sample, sequenced in a study of shared clonotypes between healthy human individuals. Clones were read by immunoSEQ multiplex PCR, and TCRdb kept only the in-frame ones, dropping some. The data hold roughly 2.6 million clones, with more than 80% observed a single time. The sample comprised naive CD4+ T cells sorted from blood. Stated subset: CD45RA+ positively selected. The receptors derive from a man in his late teens or twenties in good health.

The chain is built from TRBV19 and TRBJ2-1, with 13 positions matching TRBD2. With 5 bases clipped from V and 3 bases from J, the junction kept 7 bases outside the gene matches. The V gene's germline CDR1 is LNHDA and CDR2 SQIVND (reference sequence). The CDR3 consists of 17 residues. The CDR3 region has the DNA TGTGCCAGTAGTTCCCGGACTAGCGGGAGTCTCTACAATGAGCAGTTCTTC. It encodes CASSSRTSGSLYNEQFF.

The V and J genes are TRBV28 and TRBJ2-1, with 12 bases matching TRBD2. With V trimmed by 5 bases and J by 7 bases, 9 bases remained unmatched. Germline-derived CDR1 and CDR2 are MDHEN and SYDVKM. CDR3 length: 16 amino acids. CDR3: CASSPASGGAVNEQFF. CDR3 nucleotide sequence: TGTGCCAGCAGTCCCGCTAGCGGGGGGGCCGTAAATGAGCAGTTCTTC.

J is TRBJ2-7 and V is TRBV19; either TRBD1 or TRBD2 may supply D (6 bases each). The germline CDR1 and CDR2 sequences are LNHDA and SQIVND (reference sequence). This CDR3 contains 14 residues. Trimming left V 5 bases short and J 6 bases short, with 17 bases between. The CDR3 bases are TGTGCCAGTAGTCGCGGGACAAAGAACGCCGAGCAGTACTTC. Translated: CASSRGTKNAEQYF.

This clone has just one count. The chain links TRBV7-2 to TRBJ2-7; 10 bases align to TRBD2. This CDR3 is 16 amino acids long. Germline loops: CDR1 SGHTA, CDR2 FQGNSA. With 1 base clipped from V and 0 bases from J, the junction kept 3 bases outside the gene matches. In DNA, the CDR3 is TGTGCCAGCAGCTTAGACGCTAGCGGGAGCTCCTACGAGCAGTACTTC. Translating it yields CASSLDASGSSYEQYF.

This clone came up once. The rearrangement links TRBV6-1 to TRBJ1-6; weak D call: TRBD1 (6 bases). This CDR3 spans 15 amino acids. The V and J ends lost 3 bases and 10 bases respectively, with 16 bases between them. Germline CDR1 reads MNHNS; CDR2 reads SASEGT. The CDR3 sequence: CASSDPIGGSSPLHF. Written as DNA, the CDR3 is TGTGCCAGCAGTGACCCGATAGGGGGAAGCTCACCCCTCCACTTT.

This rearrangement joins TRBV6-1 to TRBJ2-4; 9 bases line up with TRBD1. The CDR3 covers 15 residues. CDR1 is MNHNS, CDR2 SASEGT, per germline. J gave up 8 bases and V 0 bases, and 5 bases lay outside the gene matches. CDR3 DNA sequence: TGTGCCAGCAGTGAAGCGGGACAGGGTAGGGACATTCAGTACTTC. Translating it yields CASSEAGQGRDIQYF.

The gene calls are TRBV6-1 and TRBJ2-5; D is uncertain. The CDR3 totals 15 residues. The V end was cut by 4 bases, the J end by 4 bases, with 16 bases between. The germline CDR1 and CDR2 sequences are MNHNS and SASEGT. CDR3 residues: CASSGFPQVSETQYF. The CDR3 bases are TGTGCCAGCAGTGGTTTTCCCCAGGTTTCAGAGACCCAGTACTTC.

CDR3 residues: CASSQDQAAKNIQYF. CDR3 DNA: TGCGCCAGCAGCCAAGATCAGGCGGCCAAAAACATTCAGTACTTC. The rearrangement joins TRBV4-3 to TRBJ2-4; D uncertain. With 0 bases removed from V and 1 base from J, the gap between germline ends came to 7 bases. The CDR3 runs to 15 residues. Germline lookup yields CDR1 LGHNA and CDR2 YSLEER.

The gene calls are TRBV2 and TRBJ2-3; 7 positions match TRBD2. The CDR3 loop spans 15 amino acids. Germline V gene sequence: CDR1 SNHLY, CDR2 FYNNEI. The trim removed 8 bases at V and 6 bases at J, leaving 14 bases unmatched. The CDR3 nucleotides read TGTGCCAGCCGCTTAGAAGCGGGGACGGGGGATACGCAGTATTTT. Translating it yields CASRLEAGTGDTQYF.

The chain links TRBV11-1 to TRBJ2-5, with no clear D. Germline CDR1 reads SGHAT; CDR2 reads FQDESV (reference sequence). The CDR3 has 15 residues. Trimming stripped 5 bases from V and 2 bases from J, with 15 bases between. The CDR3, as DNA: TGTGCCAGCAGCCTCACCTCGGCCCGACAAGAGACCCAGTACTTC. Amino acid sequence: CASSLTSARQETQYF.

This clone came up once. The chain joins TRBV7-9 to TRBJ2-3; D unclear. Germline-derived CDR1 and CDR2 are SEHNR and FQNEAQ (reference sequence). With 0 bases removed from V and 5 bases from J, the gap between germline ends came to 9 bases. This CDR3 region has 14 residues. Here the CDR3 DNA reads TGTGCCAGCAGCTTAGCGGAGATGCGAGATACGCAGTATTTT. Encoded protein: CASSLAEMRDTQYF.

Note on this clone: This sample also contains other DNA sequences that code for the same CDR3. The genes are TRBV7-2 and TRBJ2-1, with TRBD2 matching over 10 bases. V dropped 4 bases and J dropped 4; count of bases not matched to a gene: 4. Germline CDR1 and CDR2: SGHTA and FQGNSA. The CDR3 is 15 residues long. Here the CDR3 DNA reads TGTGCCAGCAGCTACCGGACTAGCGGATACAATGAGCAGTTCTTC. Translation: CASSYRTSGYNEQFF.

This rearrangement joins TRBV28 to TRBJ1-5, with D possibly matching TRBD1 (5 bases). CDR1 is MDHEN, CDR2 SYDVKM, per germline. The V and J ends lost 8 bases and 6 bases respectively, with 17 bases between them. This CDR3 region has 14 residues. The CDR3 region has the DNA TGTGCCAGCTACCTTCAGGGTAGCGCTCAGCCCCAGCATTTT. This codes for CASYLQGSAQPQHF.

Here the CDR3 reads CASSEAGGTVESYEQYF. The CDR3 nucleotides read TGTGCCAGCAGTGAAGCGGGGGGGACAGTAGAATCCTACGAGCAGTACTTC. The rearrangement uses TRBV6-1 and TRBJ2-7, with D perhaps being TRBD1 or TRBD2 (7 bases each). Germline V gene sequence: CDR1 MNHNS, CDR2 SASEGT. The CDR3 spans 17 residues. Trimming took 0 bases from V and 1 from J, leaving 16 bases between them.

The rearrangement uses TRBV30 and TRBJ1-1, with D maybe TRBD1 (5 bases). V dropped 1 base and J dropped 7 bases, with 13 bases sitting between them. This CDR3 region has 13 residues. The germline gives CDR1 GTSNPN, CDR2 SVGIG (reference sequence). CDR3 bases: TGTGCCTGGAGTGCGGGACTTGCTTTTGAAGCTTTCTTT. This sequence encodes CAWSAGLAFEAFF.

This chain links TRBV5-1 with TRBJ1-3; D is uncertain. The CDR3 runs to 16 residues. CDR1 SGHRS and CDR2 YFSETQ come from the germline V gene. Between the trimmed V and J ends, which lost 0 bases and 0 bases, there was a span of 10 bases. In DNA form, the CDR3 reads TGCGCCAGCAGCTTGGCCATGTTGAGCTCTGGAAACACCATATATTTT. Amino acid sequence: CASSLAMLSSGNTIYF.

This chain connects TRBV6-5 to TRBJ2-7, with D perhaps TRBD2 (7 bases). V lost 10 bases, J lost 2 bases, and 12 bases lay in between. Looked up from germline, CDR1 is MNHEY and CDR2 is SVGAGI. CDR3 size: 12 residues. CDR3 protein: CATGGHPYEQYF. The CDR3 DNA reads TGTGCCACGGGGGGACACCCCTACGAGCAGTACTTC.

The chain carries TRBV19 and TRBJ1-4; 7 bases map to TRBD1. J lost 5 bases, V lost 1 base, and 7 bases had no gene match. Germline V gene sequence: CDR1 LNHDA, CDR2 SQIVND (reference sequence). CDR3 size: 16 residues. The CDR3 loop is CASSIGSGGKNEKLFF. The CDR3 nucleotides are TGTGCCAGTAGTATAGGGTCAGGGGGAAAGAATGAAAAACTGTTTTTT.

On this clone: Compared with germline, one end of the junction differs, possibly owing to a read error. J is TRBJ2-7 and V is TRBV11-2; possibly TRBD1 for D (5 bases). Germline CDR1 SGHAT, CDR2 FQNNGV. The CDR3 extends over 12 amino acids. The CDR3 region has the DNA TGTGCCAGCAGCTTCCAGGGTGTTGGGTTGCAATTC. It is translated as CASSFQGVGLQF.

The chain links TRBV7-2 to TRBJ2-1; D is perhaps TRBD1 (5 bases). The CDR3 is 12 residues long. Germline V CDR1 and CDR2: SGHTA, FQGNSA. Trimming removed 10 bases at V and 8 bases at J, with 15 bases between. The CDR3 bases are TGTGCCACCCTTACAGGTACCCATGAGCAGTTCTTC. Translating it yields CATLTGTHEQFF. The variable domain in full, completed from reference TRBV7-2 and TRBJ2-1, reads GAGVSQSPSNKVTEKGKDVELRCDPISGHTALYWYRQSLGQGLEFLIYFQGNSAPDKSGLPSDRFSAERTGGSVSTLTIQRTQQEDSAVYLCATLTGTHEQFFGPGTRLTVL.

The CDR3 sequence is CARPGNRGTDTQYF. The CDR3 nucleotides are TGTGCCAGGCCCGGGAACCGGGGCACAGATACGCAGTATTTT. The chain couples TRBV6-4 to TRBJ2-3; the D gene is possibly TRBD2 (5 bases). The CDR3 has 14 amino acids. V was pared by 9 bases and J by 1 base, with 14 bases between. The germline V gene encodes CDR1 MRHNA and CDR2 SNTAGT.

The CDR3 DNA reads TGTGCCAGCTATAACAGGGGCTATGGCTACACCTTC. Amino acid sequence: CASYNRGYGYTF. The rearrangement uses TRBV6-5 and TRBJ1-2, with 7 bases lining up with TRBD1. The CDR3 is 12 amino acids. V gave up 8 bases and J gave up 4 bases; unmatched junction bases: 4. Germline V CDR1 and CDR2: MNHEY, SVGAGI.